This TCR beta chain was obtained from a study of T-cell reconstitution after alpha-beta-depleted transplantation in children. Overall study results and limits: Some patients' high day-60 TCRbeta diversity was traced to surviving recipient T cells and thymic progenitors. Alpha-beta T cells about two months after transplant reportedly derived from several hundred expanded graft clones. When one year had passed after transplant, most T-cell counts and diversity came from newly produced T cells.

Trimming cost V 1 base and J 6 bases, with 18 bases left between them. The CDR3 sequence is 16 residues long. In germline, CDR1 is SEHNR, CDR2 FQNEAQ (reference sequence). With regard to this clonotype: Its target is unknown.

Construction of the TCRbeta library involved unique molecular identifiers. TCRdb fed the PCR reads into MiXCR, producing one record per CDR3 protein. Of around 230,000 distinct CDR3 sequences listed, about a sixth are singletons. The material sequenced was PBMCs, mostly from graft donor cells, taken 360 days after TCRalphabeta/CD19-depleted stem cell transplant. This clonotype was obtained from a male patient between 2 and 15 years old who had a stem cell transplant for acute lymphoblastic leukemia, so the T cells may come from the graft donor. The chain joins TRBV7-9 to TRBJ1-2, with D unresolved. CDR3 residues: CASSLGVPLGGNGYTF. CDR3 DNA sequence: TGTGCCAGCAGCTTAGGGGTCCCTCTAGGAGGGAATGGCTACACCTTC.